Listed below are T cell receptor beta chains from one sample, sequenced in a study of shared clonotypes between healthy human individuals. Sequencing used immunoSEQ multiplex PCR; TCRdb keeps in-frame clones, though not all of them. The table has about a million clones, 60% to 80% seen once. Material for sequencing was memory CD4+ T cells from PBMCs. These receptors all stem from a man between 18 and 29 years old in good health. Some clones in this sample may be carry-over from other donors' samples. The CDR3 runs from the conserved cysteine through the conserved F or W. D genes are given only for firm matches. Expanded clones get a size class; other rows say once, few or many, or leave the size out.

j_call clone_size d_call v_call cdr3_nt cdr3_aa
TRBJ2-3 . TRBD1 TRBV6-6 TGTGCCAGCAACCCGACAGGGACATTCACAGATACGCAGTATTTT CASNPTGTFTDTQYF
TRBJ2-2 . . TRBV7-2 TGTGCCAGCAGCTTATTGGGGGGCGCCGTAGCCGGGGAGCTGTTTTTT CASSLLGGAVAGELFF
TRBJ1-3 . TRBD1 TRBV28 TGTGCCAGCAGTTTGCGACTGGGACAGGGGTCTGGAAACACCATATATTTT CASSLRLGQGSGNTIYF
TRBJ1-1 . . TRBV18 TGTGCCAGCTCACCACTAGGCCAGGGAGACACTGAAGCTTTCTTT CASSPLGQGDTEAFF
TRBJ2-7 . . TRBV5-4 TGTGCCAGCAGCTCAGCAGGATCCTACGAGCAGTACTTC CASSSAGSYEQYF
TRBJ2-3 . . TRBV28 TGTGCCAGCAGTAGGGGGACCATCACAGATACGCAGTATTTT CASSRGTITDTQYF
TRBJ2-2 . . TRBV7-3 TGTGCCAGCAGCCCCACTCGGGGCACCGGGGAGCTGTTTTTT CASSPTRGTGELFF
TRBJ2-5 . TRBD1 TRBV7-8 TGTGCCAGCAGCCTCAGGACAGGGGGCGAGGGAGAGACCCAGTACTTC CASSLRTGGEGETQYF
TRBJ2-7 few . TRBV4-2 TGTGCCAGCAGGGAAACGGACAAGTCCTACGAGCAGTACTTC CASRETDKSYEQYF
TRBJ2-1 . TRBD2 TRBV29-1 TGCAGCGTTCGCGGGAGAAACTACAATGAGCAGTTCTTC CSVRGRNYNEQFF
TRBJ1-1 many . TRBV9 TGTGCCAGCAGCGTTACTGGGACGTTGGGCACTGAAGCTTTCTTT CASSVTGTLGTEAFF
TRBJ2-5 . . TRBV7-3 TGTGCCAGCAGCCAGAACGGGGGGACCCAGTACTTC CASSQNGGTQYF
TRBJ2-7 . TRBD1 TRBV30 TGTGCCTGGGCCCCAGACAGGGTACACGAGCAGTACTTC CAWAPDRVHEQYF
TRBJ2-5 . . TRBV7-2 TGTGCCAGCAGCTTGATTCGGGGAAACCAAGAGACCCAGTACTTC CASSLIRGNQETQYF
TRBJ2-5 . . TRBV9 TGTGCCAGCAGTACGTCCGGGACTCAAGAGACCCAGTACTTC CASSTSGTQETQYF
TRBJ2-1 . TRBD2 TRBV5-1 TGCGCCAGCAGCCCCGGATGGGGGGGAGGATACAATGAGCAGTTCTTC CASSPGWGGGYNEQFF
TRBJ2-7 once TRBD1 TRBV7-8 TGTGCCAGCAGCTCGCTCGGGACAGCTTTCGCCTACGAGCAGTACTTC CASSSLGTAFAYEQYF
TRBJ2-1 . TRBD2 TRBV19 TGTGCCAGCACCGACCAGAAAGCGGGAGTAAGCTACAATGAGCAGTTCTTC CASTDQKAGVSYNEQFF
TRBJ2-1 . TRBD2 TRBV27 TGTGCCAGCAGTTTTAGCGGGATCAGAAATGAGCAGTTCTTC CASSFSGIRNEQFF
TRBJ2-1 once TRBD2 TRBV11-2 TGTGCCAGCAGCTCAGCGAGCGGGAGTTACAATGAGCAGTTCTTC CASSSASGSYNEQFF
TRBJ1-1 few TRBD1 TRBV7-3 TGTGCCAGCAGCTCGACAGGGGTGGACACTGAAGCTTTCTTT CASSSTGVDTEAFF
TRBJ2-2 . . TRBV15 TGTGCCACCAGCGGATATGGAGGGCTGTTTTTT CATSGYGGLFF
TRBJ1-5 few TRBD1 TRBV5-5 TGTGCCAGCAGCTTGGCTGGGACAGGGGTTCAGCCCCAGCATTTT CASSLAGTGVQPQHF
TRBJ1-5 once . TRBV10-2 TGCGCCAGCAGTGCTCTGGGTCAGCCCCAGCATTTT CASSALGQPQHF
TRBJ1-1 . TRBD1 TRBV30 TGTGCCTGGAGTGCCCCTGACAGGGGGCGGACTGAAGCTTTCTTT CAWSAPDRGRTEAFF
TRBJ1-1 . . TRBV5-1 TGCGCCAGCAGCTTGTCCCTCGGACAGTTGAACACTGAAGCTTTCTTT CASSLSLGQLNTEAFF